This note documents a single T cell receptor beta chain sequence. The data belong to a study of blood T cell repertoires in COVID-19. Study at large: Whether acute or convalescent, the COVID-19 samples came from the United States, Italy and Spain. Sample material is recorded as cDNA or gDNA derived from T cells, B-cell-depleted T cells, or PBMCs.

Source study methods: Reference gene primer amplification gave nucleated cell count estimates. Using immunoSEQ multiplex PCR, the repertoire was profiled, and TCRdb retains in-frame clones only, with some absent. The V and J calls and clone size are taken from that table; D and trimming were inferred from the DNA. The data contain approximately 300,000 clones, 86% of them singletons. Germline V lookup: CDR1 MNHEY, CDR2 SMNVEV (reference sequence). V lost 3 bases and J 3 bases, leaving 15 bases between the germline ends. This CDR3 comprises 15 residues. This chain connects TRBV27 to TRBJ2-7; D is possibly TRBD1 (5 bases). What was sequenced was peripheral blood. This receptor was taken from a woman between 45 and 65 years old with acute or convalescent COVID-19. The CDR3 is CASSFSGPDFYEQYF. CDR3 DNA sequence: TGTGCCAGCAGTTTTTCAGGGCCGGATTTCTACGAGCAGTACTTC.